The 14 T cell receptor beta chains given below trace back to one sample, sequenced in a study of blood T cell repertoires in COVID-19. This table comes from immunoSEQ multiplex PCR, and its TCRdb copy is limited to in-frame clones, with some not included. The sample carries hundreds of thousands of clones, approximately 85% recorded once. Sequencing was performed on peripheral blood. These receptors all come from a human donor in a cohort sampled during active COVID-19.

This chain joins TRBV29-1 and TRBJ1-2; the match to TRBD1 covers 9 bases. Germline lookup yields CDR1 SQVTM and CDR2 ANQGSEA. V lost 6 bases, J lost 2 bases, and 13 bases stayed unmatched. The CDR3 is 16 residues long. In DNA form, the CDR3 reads TGCAGCGTGACAGGGGGGGACAGAAGATTCAACTATGGCTACACCTTC. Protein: CSVTGGDRRFNYGYTF.

The CDR3 nucleotides read TGCAGCGTTGTTTTAGGGACAGGTGGTTATGGCTACACCTTC. Translation: CSVVLGTGGYGYTF. The rearrangement links TRBV29-1 to TRBJ1-2; 8 nucleotides agree with TRBD1. V lost 4 bases and J lost 5; bases outside the gene matches: 9. CDR3 size: 14 residues. Germline V lookup: CDR1 SQVTM, CDR2 ANQGSEA. Looking up the rest from reference TRBV29-1 and TRBJ1-2 gives the full variable domain: SAVISQKPSRDICQRGTSLTIQCQVDSQVTMMFWYRQQPGQSLTLIATANQGSEATYESGFVIDKFPISRPNLTFSTLTVSNMSPEDSSIYLCSVVLGTGGYGYTFGSGTRLTVV.

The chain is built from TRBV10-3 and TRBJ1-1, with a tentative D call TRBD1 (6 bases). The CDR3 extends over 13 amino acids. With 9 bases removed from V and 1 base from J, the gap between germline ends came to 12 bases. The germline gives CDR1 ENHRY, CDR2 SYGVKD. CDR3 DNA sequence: TGTGCCATAACCGAGACAGGGAACACTGAAGCTTTCTTT. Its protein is CAITETGNTEAFF.

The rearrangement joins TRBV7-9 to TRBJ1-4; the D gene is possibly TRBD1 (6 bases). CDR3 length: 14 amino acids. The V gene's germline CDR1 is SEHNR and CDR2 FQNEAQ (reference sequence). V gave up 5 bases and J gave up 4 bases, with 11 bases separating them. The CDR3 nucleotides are TGTGCCAGCAGCCTTTCAGGGGTTAATGAAAAACTGTTTTTT. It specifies CASSLSGVNEKLFF.

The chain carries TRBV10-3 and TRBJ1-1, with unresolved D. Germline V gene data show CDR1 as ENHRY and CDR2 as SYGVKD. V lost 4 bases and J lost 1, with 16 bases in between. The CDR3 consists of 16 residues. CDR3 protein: CAISGNQAFRNTEAFF. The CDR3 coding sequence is TGTGCCATCAGTGGTAATCAGGCTTTTAGGAACACTGAAGCTTTCTTT.

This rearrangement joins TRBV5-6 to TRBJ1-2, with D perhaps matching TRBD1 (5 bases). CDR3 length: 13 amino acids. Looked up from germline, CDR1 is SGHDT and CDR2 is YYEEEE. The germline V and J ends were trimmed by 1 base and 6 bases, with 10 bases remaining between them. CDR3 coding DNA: TGTGCCAGCAGCTTGTCTGGAGGGGATGGCTACACCTTC. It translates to CASSLSGGDGYTF.

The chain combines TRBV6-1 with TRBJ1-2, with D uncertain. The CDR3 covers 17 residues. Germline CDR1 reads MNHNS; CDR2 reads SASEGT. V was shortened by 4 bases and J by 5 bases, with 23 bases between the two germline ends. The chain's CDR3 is CASSGAATVNSRYGYTF. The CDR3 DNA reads TGTGCCAGCAGTGGGGCAGCCACGGTAAACTCTCGATATGGCTACACCTTC.

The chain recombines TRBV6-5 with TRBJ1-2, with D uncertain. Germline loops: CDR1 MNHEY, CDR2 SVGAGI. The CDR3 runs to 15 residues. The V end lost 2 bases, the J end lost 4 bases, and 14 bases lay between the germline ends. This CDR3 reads CASSYKTNIGYGYTF. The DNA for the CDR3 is TGTGCCAGCAGTTACAAGACAAATATCGGCTATGGCTACACCTTC.

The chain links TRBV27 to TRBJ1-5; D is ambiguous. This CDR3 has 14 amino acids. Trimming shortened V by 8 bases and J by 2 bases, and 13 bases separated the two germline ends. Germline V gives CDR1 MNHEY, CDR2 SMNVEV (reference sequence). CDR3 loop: CASGLPGRNQPQHF. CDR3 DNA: TGTGCCAGCGGACTGCCCGGGCGCAATCAGCCCCAGCATTTT.

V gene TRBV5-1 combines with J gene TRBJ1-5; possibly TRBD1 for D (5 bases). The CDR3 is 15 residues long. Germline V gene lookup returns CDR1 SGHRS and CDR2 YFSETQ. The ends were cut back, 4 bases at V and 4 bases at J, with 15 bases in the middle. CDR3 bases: TGCGCCAGCAGCCCTTCGGCAGGGAATAATCAGCCCCAGCATTTT. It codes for CASSPSAGNNQPQHF.

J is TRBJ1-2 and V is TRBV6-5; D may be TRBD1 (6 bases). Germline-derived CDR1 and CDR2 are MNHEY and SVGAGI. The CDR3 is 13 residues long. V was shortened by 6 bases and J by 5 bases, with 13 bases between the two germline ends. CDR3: CASSPTGKYGYTF. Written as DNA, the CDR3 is TGTGCCAGCAGCCCAACAGGGAAGTATGGCTACACCTTC.

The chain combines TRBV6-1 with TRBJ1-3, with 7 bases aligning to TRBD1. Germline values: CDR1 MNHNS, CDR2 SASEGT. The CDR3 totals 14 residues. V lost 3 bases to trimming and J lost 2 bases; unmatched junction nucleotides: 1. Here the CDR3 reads CASSDRGAGNTIYF. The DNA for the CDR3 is TGTGCCAGCAGTGACAGGGGGGCTGGAAACACCATATATTTT.

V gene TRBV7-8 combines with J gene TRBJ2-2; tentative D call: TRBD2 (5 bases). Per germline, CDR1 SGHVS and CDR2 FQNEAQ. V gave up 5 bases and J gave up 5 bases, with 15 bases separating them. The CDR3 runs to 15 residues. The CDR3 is CASSQWAGVTGELFF. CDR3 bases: TGTGCCAGCAGCCAATGGGCGGGTGTGACCGGGGAGCTGTTTTTT.

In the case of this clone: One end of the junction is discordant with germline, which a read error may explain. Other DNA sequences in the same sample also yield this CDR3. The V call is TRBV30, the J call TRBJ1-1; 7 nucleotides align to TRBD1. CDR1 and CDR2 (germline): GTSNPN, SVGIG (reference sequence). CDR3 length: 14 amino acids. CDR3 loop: CAWSVQGKDTEAFF. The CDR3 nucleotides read TGTGCCTGGAGTGTACAGGGGAAGGACACTGAAGCCTTCTTT.